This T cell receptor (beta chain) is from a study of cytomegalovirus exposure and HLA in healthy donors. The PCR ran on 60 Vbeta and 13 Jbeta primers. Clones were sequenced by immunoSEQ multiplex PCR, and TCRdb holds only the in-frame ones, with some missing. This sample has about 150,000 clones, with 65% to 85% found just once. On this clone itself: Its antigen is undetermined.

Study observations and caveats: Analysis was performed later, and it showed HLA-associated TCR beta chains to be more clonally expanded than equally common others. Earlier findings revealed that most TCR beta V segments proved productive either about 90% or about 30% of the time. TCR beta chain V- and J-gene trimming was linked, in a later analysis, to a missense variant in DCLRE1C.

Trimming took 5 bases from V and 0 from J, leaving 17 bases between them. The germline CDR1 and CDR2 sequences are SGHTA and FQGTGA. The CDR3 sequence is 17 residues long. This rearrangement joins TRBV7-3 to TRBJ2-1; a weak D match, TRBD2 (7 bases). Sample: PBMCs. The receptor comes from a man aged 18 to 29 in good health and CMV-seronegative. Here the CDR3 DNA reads TGTGCCAGCAGCCCACTGGGGAGGGGGAGCTCCTACAATGAGCAGTTCTTC. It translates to CASSPLGRGSSYNEQFF.